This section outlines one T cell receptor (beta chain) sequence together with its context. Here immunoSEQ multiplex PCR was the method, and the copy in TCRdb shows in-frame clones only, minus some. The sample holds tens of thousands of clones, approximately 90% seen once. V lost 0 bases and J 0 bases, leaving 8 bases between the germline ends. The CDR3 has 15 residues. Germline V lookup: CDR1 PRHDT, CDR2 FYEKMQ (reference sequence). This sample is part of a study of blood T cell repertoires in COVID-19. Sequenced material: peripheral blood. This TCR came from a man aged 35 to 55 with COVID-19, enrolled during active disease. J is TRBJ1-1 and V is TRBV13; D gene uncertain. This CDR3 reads CASSLGRRMNTEAFF. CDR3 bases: TGTGCCAGCAGCTTAGGCCGCAGAATGAACACTGAAGCTTTCTTT.